The source of this T cell receptor (beta chain) is a study of blood T cell repertoires in COVID-19. Across the study: PBMCs, B-cell-depleted T cells, or T cells provided the cDNA or gDNA that made up the material.

Authors' processing steps: For nucleated cells, counts were estimated from reference gene primer amplification. Measured with immunoSEQ multiplex PCR; TCRdb has only the in-frame clones, and not every one. V and J calls and clone size follow that table, whereas D and trimming were derived from the DNA. The table records approximately 140,000 clones, 87% of them present only once. Trimming stripped 4 bases from V and 4 bases from J, with 13 bases between. Germline V gene lookup returns CDR1 LGHDT and CDR2 YNNKEL (reference sequence). The CDR3 loop spans 14 amino acids. The TCR sequence derives from a woman in her sixties or seventies with active or convalescent COVID-19. The sample consisted of peripheral blood. The V gene is TRBV3-1 (or the pseudogene TRBV3-2), the J gene TRBJ1-1; weak D call: TRBD1 (6 bases). The CDR3 nucleotides are TGTGCCAGCAGCCCCTTAACAGGGACCACTGAAGCTTTCTTT. Its translation is CASSPLTGTTEAFF.